This T cell receptor beta chain was identified during a study of T cell responses to AZD1222 COVID-19 vaccine. Trimming left V 7 bases short and J 2 bases short, with 17 bases between. CDR1 is MDHEN, CDR2 SYDVKM, per germline. The CDR3 is 15 amino acids. TCRdb's table, derived via immunoSEQ multiplex PCR, lists solely in-frame clones and lacks some. The table shows fewer than 150,000 clones, with 88% occurring only once. The sequence was obtained from an adult who received the AZD1222 COVID-19 vaccine. This chain joins TRBV28 and TRBJ1-1, with D possibly TRBD1 on 6 matching bases. The sequencing used peripheral blood, collected 28 days after the second AZD1222 dose. Here the CDR3 reads CASNLPGHSNTEAFF. CDR3 nucleotides: TGTGCCAGCAACTTACCGGGACACAGTAACACTGAAGCTTTCTTT.